This T cell receptor (beta chain) is from a study of blood T cell repertoires in COVID-19. In the authors' methods: Reference gene primer amplification yielded estimated nucleated cell counts. Produced via immunoSEQ multiplex PCR; TCRdb's table is partial and in-frame only. V and J calls and clone size are as listed in that table; D and trimming were resolved from the DNA. The sample has approximately 300,000 clones, roughly nine tenths seen once; the top ten hold approximately 5%. Participants spanned ages roughly 18 to 95 years and resided in about two dozen US areas. Recovery meant two consecutive negative NP/OP PCR tests, professional clearance, or resolved symptoms. V shed 5 bases and J 3 bases; nucleotides not matched to a gene: 7. The CDR3 totals 15 residues. The germline V gene encodes CDR1 MDHEN and CDR2 SYDVKM.

Sample: PBMCs or T cells enriched from blood (not recorded which). The sequence came from a man aged 55 to 70 who had recovered from COVID-19. This chain links TRBV28 with TRBJ2-1; TRBD2 matches 7 bases. CDR3 bases: TGTGCCAGCAGTGAGAGCGGGGCCTACTACAATGAGCAGTTCTTC. Its protein is CASSESGAYYNEQFF.